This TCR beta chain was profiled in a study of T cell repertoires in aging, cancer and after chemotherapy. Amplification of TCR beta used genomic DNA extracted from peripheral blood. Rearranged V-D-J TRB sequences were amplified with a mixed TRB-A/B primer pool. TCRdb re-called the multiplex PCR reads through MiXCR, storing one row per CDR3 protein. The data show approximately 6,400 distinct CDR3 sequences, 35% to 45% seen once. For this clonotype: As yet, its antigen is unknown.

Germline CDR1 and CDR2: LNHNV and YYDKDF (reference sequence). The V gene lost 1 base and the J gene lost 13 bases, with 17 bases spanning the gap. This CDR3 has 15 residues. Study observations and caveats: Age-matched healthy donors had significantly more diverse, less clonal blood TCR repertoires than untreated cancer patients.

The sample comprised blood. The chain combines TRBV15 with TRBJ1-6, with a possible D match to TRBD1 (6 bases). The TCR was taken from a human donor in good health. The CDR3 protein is CATSRGGGTVVPLHF. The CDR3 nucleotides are TGTGCCACCAGCAGAGGTGGGGGCACCGTAGTCCCCCTCCACTTT.